This TCR beta chain emerged from a study of cytomegalovirus exposure and HLA in healthy donors. General study findings and limits: Specificity for CMV antigens was confirmed in vitro for a few of the CMV-associated chains.

V was clipped by 7 bases and J by 4 bases; unmatched bases: 6. The germline V gene encodes CDR1 SQVTM and CDR2 ANQGSEA. The CDR3 runs to 13 residues. About this clone: What it binds is not known.

The PCR used 60 Vbeta and 13 Jbeta primers. Data came from immunoSEQ multiplex PCR; TCRdb stores just in-frame clones and leaves some out. Among some 130,000 clones, about 82% were seen once, and the ten largest hold more than 4.5%. What was sequenced was PBMCs. The clonotype originates from a man aged 30-40 years in good health. V and J are TRBV29-1 and TRBJ1-4; 7 nucleotides align to TRBD1. CDR3: CSAEQGNNEKLFF. The CDR3, as DNA: TGCAGCGCAGAACAGGGGAATAATGAAAAACTGTTTTTT.